This entry lists 28 T cell receptor beta chains sequenced from one sample in a study of blood T cell repertoires in COVID-19. Clones were sequenced by immunoSEQ multiplex PCR, and TCRdb holds only the in-frame ones, with some missing. The sample includes around 250,000 clones, more than 75% of them seen just once. The specimen sequenced was peripheral blood. The receptors shown here come from a woman aged 70-85 years with active or convalescent COVID-19.

J is TRBJ1-1 and V is TRBV7-9; perhaps TRBD1 as D (5 bases). V dropped 5 bases and J dropped 5 bases, with 15 bases sitting between them. Germline V gene data show CDR1 as SEHNR and CDR2 as FQNEAQ (reference sequence). The CDR3 runs 14 residues. The CDR3 reads CASSISTVLTEAFF. The CDR3 DNA reads as TGTGCCAGCAGCATATCGACAGTCTTAACTGAAGCTTTCTTT.

The V and J genes are TRBV3-1 (or the pseudogene TRBV3-2) and TRBJ2-3, with D unclear. CDR3 length: 11 residues. V lost 6 bases to trimming and J lost 4 bases, with 5 bases between them. Germline CDR1 is LGHDT and CDR2 is YNNKEL (reference sequence). The CDR3 here is CASSGSDTQYF. The DNA for the CDR3 is TGTGCCAGCAGTGGCTCAGATACGCAGTATTTT.

The chain has TRBV5-5 and TRBJ2-2; 8 bases agree with TRBD1. Germline V lookup: CDR1 SGHKS, CDR2 YYEKEE (reference sequence). V gave up 4 bases and J gave up 3 bases; unmatched junction bases: 5. CDR3 length equals 15 residues. CDR3 nucleotide sequence: TGTGCCAGCAGCCCAGGGACAGGTTACACCGGGGAGCTGTTTTTT. This sequence encodes CASSPGTGYTGELFF.

This chain uses TRBV6-2 or TRBV6-3 with TRBJ1-5, with D perhaps matching TRBD1 (5 bases). CDR1 and CDR2 from the germline V gene are MNHEY and SVGEGT. Trimming removed 4 bases from V and 3 bases from J, with 7 bases in between. The CDR3 extends over 13 amino acids. The CDR3 nucleotides read TGTGCCAGCAGTTCGACAGTCAATCAGCCCCAGCATTTT. This gives the protein CASSSTVNQPQHF.

J is TRBJ1-1 and V is TRBV7-9, with D possibly TRBD1 on 6 matching bases. Germline V CDR1 and CDR2: SEHNR, FQNEAQ (reference sequence). V was clipped by 6 bases and J by 0 bases, with 11 bases between them. The CDR3 loop spans 14 amino acids. CDR3 nucleotide sequence: TGTGCCAGCAGGGGCCAGGGGTTGAACACTGAAGCTTTCTTT. This encodes CASRGQGLNTEAFF.

CDR3 DNA: TGTGCCAGTTCATACAGGCCTCAATTAAACACTGAAGCTTTCTTT. It translates to CASSYRPQLNTEAFF. The chain combines TRBV2 with TRBJ1-1, with a possible D match to TRBD1 (5 bases). CDR1 and CDR2 from the germline V gene are SNHLY and FYNNEI. This CDR3 comprises 15 residues. Deletions cut 9 bases from V and 2 bases from J, with 19 bases between. Full variable domain (remainder filled in from reference TRBV2 and TRBJ1-1): EPEVTQTPSHQVTQMGQEVILRCVPISNHLYFYWYRQILGQKVEFLVSFYNNEISEKSEIFDDQFSVERPDGSNFTLKIRSTKLEDSAMYFCASSYRPQLNTEAFFGQGTRLTVV.

The chain employs TRBV2 and TRBJ2-5; no definite D call. Germline V lookup: CDR1 SNHLY, CDR2 FYNNEI. CDR3 size: 17 residues. Trimming stripped 0 bases from V and 0 bases from J, with 14 bases between. Here the CDR3 reads CASSEAPETVYQETQYF. DNA for the CDR3: TGTGCCAGCAGTGAAGCCCCGGAGACGGTGTACCAAGAGACCCAGTACTTC.

The V gene is TRBV5-6, the J gene TRBJ2-7, with TRBD2 matching over 7 bases. Trimming removed 0 bases from V and 2 bases from J; junction bases left unmatched: 5. CDR1 is SGHDT and CDR2 is YYEEEE in the germline V gene. The CDR3 consists of 15 residues. CDR3 protein: CASSLAVGRAYEQYF. The CDR3 DNA reads as TGTGCCAGCAGCTTGGCCGTGGGGAGGGCCTACGAGCAGTACTTC.

This CDR3 is CASSRGKGRGEYEQYF. The CDR3 DNA is TGTGCCAGCAGCCGGGGAAAGGGCAGGGGCGAATACGAGCAGTACTTC. The rearrangement uses TRBV3-1 (or the pseudogene TRBV3-2) and TRBJ2-7, with D maybe TRBD1 (6 bases). Germline V gives CDR1 LGHDT, CDR2 YNNKEL (reference sequence). V lost 4 bases, J lost 4 bases, and 20 bases lay in between. The CDR3 sequence is 16 residues long.

The chain couples TRBV15 to TRBJ2-3; possibly TRBD2 for D (6 bases). V was pared by 7 bases and J by 2 bases, with 13 bases between. Germline-derived CDR1 and CDR2 are LNHNV and YYDKDF (reference sequence). The CDR3 spans 14 residues. CDR3 coding DNA: TGTGCCACCAACCAGGGCGGGGACACAGATACGCAGTATTTT. Translation: CATNQGGDTDTQYF.

The genes are TRBV12-3 or TRBV12-4 and TRBJ1-2; 7 nucleotides line up with TRBD1. V trimming: 5 bases; J trimming: 3 bases; junction bases outside the gene matches: 3. The CDR3 is 13 residues long. The CDR3: CASSRDSYYGYTF. The CDR3 bases are TGTGCCAGCAGTCGGGACAGCTACTATGGCTACACCTTC.

The J gene is TRBJ2-3, the V gene TRBV7-9, with 7 bases identical to TRBD1. CDR1 is SEHNR, CDR2 FQNEAQ, per germline (reference sequence). The trim removed 2 bases at V and 4 bases at J, leaving 3 bases unmatched. This CDR3 is built from 14 residues. CDR3 nucleotide sequence: TGTGCCAGCAGCTTACCACAGGGGCCAGATACGCAGTATTTT. Amino acid sequence: CASSLPQGPDTQYF.

This clone was seen only once. The V gene is TRBV27, the J gene TRBJ1-2; 9 bases agree with TRBD1. The junction had 6 bases not matched to a gene; V was cut back by 7 bases and J by 0 bases. CDR1 is MNHEY and CDR2 is SMNVEV in the germline V gene (reference sequence). The CDR3 covers 15 residues. The CDR3 coding sequence is TGTGCCAGCATACAGACAGGGGGAACTAACTATGGCTACACCTTC. Translating it yields CASIQTGGTNYGYTF.

The chain employs TRBV19 and TRBJ1-4, with 8 bases aligning to TRBD1. Germline CDR1 is LNHDA and CDR2 is SQIVND (reference sequence). This CDR3 contains 14 residues. The V segment lost 6 bases and the J segment 8 bases; nucleotides outside the gene matches: 8. CDR3 in amino acids: CASSHRGDGEKLFF. DNA for the CDR3: TGTGCCAGTAGCCACAGGGGGGATGGGGAAAAACTGTTTTTT.

The rearrangement links TRBV27 to TRBJ1-4; 8 nucleotides match TRBD1. CDR1 and CDR2 from the germline V gene are MNHEY and SMNVEV (reference sequence). Trimming removed 7 bases from V and 7 bases from J; junction bases left unmatched: 8. This CDR3 spans 14 amino acids. CDR3 sequence reads: CASTSYGTGEKLFF. The CDR3 nucleotides read TGTGCCAGCACTTCATACGGGACAGGTGAAAAACTGTTTTTT.

The chain employs TRBV7-8 and TRBJ1-3; D may be TRBD1 (5 bases). V lost 5 bases and J lost 4, with 15 bases in between. CDR1 is SGHVS, CDR2 FQNEAQ, per germline. This CDR3 is 15 amino acids long. The CDR3 region has the DNA TGTGCCAGCAGCCCCACCTCAGGGTGGGGAAACACCATATATTTT. Translating it yields CASSPTSGWGNTIYF. The variable domain in full, with the rest retrieved from reference TRBV7-8 and TRBJ1-3, is GAGVSQSPRYKVAKRGQDVALRCDPISGHVSLFWYQQALGQGPEFLTYFQNEAQLDKSGLPSDRFFAERPEGSVSTLKIQRTQQEDSAVYLCASSPTSGWGNTIYFGEGSWLTVV.

This sequence joins TRBV28 and TRBJ2-4; 7 nucleotides agree with TRBD1. CDR3 length equals 16 residues. V was clipped by 8 bases and J by 0 bases; unmatched bases: 10. CDR1 MDHEN and CDR2 SYDVKM come from the germline V gene. CDR3 coding DNA: TGTGCCAGCGGAACCTGGGACAGCTCAGCCAAAAACATTCAGTACTTC. Amino acids: CASGTWDSSAKNIQYF.

V is TRBV9 and J is TRBJ2-7; possible D gene TRBD1, 6 bases. The CDR3 has 14 residues. Trimming stripped 1 base from V and 6 bases from J, with 14 bases between. Germline CDR1 and CDR2: SGDLS and YYNGEE. The CDR3 is CASSVRQDFSEQYF. The CDR3 bases are TGTGCCAGCAGCGTACGACAGGATTTCTCCGAGCAGTACTTC.

The V gene is TRBV19, the J gene TRBJ1-2, with D perhaps matching TRBD1 (6 bases). This CDR3 region has 12 residues. Germline V gene lookup returns CDR1 LNHDA and CDR2 SQIVND (reference sequence). V lost 10 bases, J lost 7 bases, and 16 bases lay in between. The CDR3 protein is CATRTGPFGYTF. The DNA of the CDR3 is TGTGCCACTCGAACAGGGCCCTTTGGCTACACCTTC. Filled out from reference TRBV19 and TRBJ1-2, the complete variable domain reads DGGITQSPKYLFRKEGQNVTLSCEQNLNHDAMYWYRQDPGQGLRLIYYSQIVNDFQKGDIAEGYSVSREKKESFPLTVTSAQKNPTAFYLCATRTGPFGYTFGSGTRLTVV.

The rearrangement uses TRBV18 and TRBJ1-5, with TRBD1 as a possible D gene (6 bases). This CDR3 has 15 amino acids. The germline gives CDR1 KGHSH, CDR2 LQKENI. V was trimmed by 3 bases and J by 5 bases, leaving 14 bases between them. In DNA, the CDR3 is TGTGCCAGCTCACCGACAGGAGTTGCCCATCAGCCCCAGCATTTT. Translating it yields CASSPTGVAHQPQHF.

The rearrangement uses TRBV9 and TRBJ1-5; a weak D match, TRBD1 (6 bases). V lost 3 bases and J lost 2, with 9 bases in between. Germline CDR1 reads SGDLS; CDR2 reads YYNGEE. This CDR3 contains 14 residues. CDR3 bases: TGTGCCAGCAGCGCAGGGGTTGGCAATCAGCCCCAGCATTTT. It yields the protein CASSAGVGNQPQHF.

The rearrangement uses TRBV5-1 and TRBJ1-1, with 10 bases fitting TRBD1. The V gene's germline CDR1 is SGHRS and CDR2 YFSETQ. This CDR3 is 13 amino acids long. After removal of 3 bases from V and 4 bases from J, the junction contained 0 bases not matched to a gene. The chain's CDR3 is CASSWTGGTEAFF. The CDR3 DNA sequence: TGCGCCAGCAGCTGGACAGGGGGCACTGAAGCTTTCTTT. Full variable domain (remainder filled in from reference TRBV5-1 and TRBJ1-1): KAGVTQTPRYLIKTRGQQVTLSCSPISGHRSVSWYQQTPGQGLQFLFEYFSETQRNKGNFPGRFSGRQFSNSRSEMNVSTLELGDSALYLCASSWTGGTEAFFGQGTRLTVV.

This chain connects TRBV5-4 to TRBJ2-7; 8 bases are a match to TRBD1. Trimming removed 4 bases from V and 6 bases from J; junction bases left unmatched: 6. This CDR3 has 13 residues. In germline, CDR1 is SGHNT, CDR2 YYREEE (reference sequence). CDR3 sequence (DNA): TGTGCCAGCAGCGCCGGACAGGGACGCGAGCAGTACTTC. This codes for CASSAGQGREQYF.

This clone came up once. The chain employs TRBV3-1 (or the pseudogene TRBV3-2) and TRBJ2-3; D possibly corresponds to TRBD2 (6 bases). CDR1 LGHDT and CDR2 YNNKEL come from the germline V gene (reference sequence). V shed 4 bases and J shed 0 bases, with 11 bases lying between them. The CDR3 runs to 15 residues. The chain's CDR3 is CASSPKGLSTDTQYF. The CDR3 DNA reads as TGTGCCAGCAGCCCGAAGGGACTGAGCACAGATACGCAGTATTTT.

The CDR3 protein is CASSGGQGRNQPQHF. The CDR3 bases are TGTGCCAGCAGCGGTGGACAGGGACGCAATCAGCCCCAGCATTTT. This chain joins TRBV9 and TRBJ1-5; TRBD1 agrees at 8 bases. The CDR3 covers 15 residues. The trim removed 3 bases at V and 2 bases at J, leaving 4 bases unmatched. Germline V gene lookup returns CDR1 SGDLS and CDR2 YYNGEE. The full variable domain, completed using reference TRBV9 and TRBJ1-5, is DSGVTQTPKHLITATGQRVTLRCSPRSGDLSVYWYQQSLDQGLQFLIQYYNGEERAKGNILERFSAQQFPDLHSELNLSSLELGDSALYFCASSGGQGRNQPQHFGDGTRLSIL.

This chain connects TRBV5-4 to TRBJ2-4; D uncertain. The CDR3 extends over 14 amino acids. Trimming shortened V by 0 bases and J by 5 bases, and 9 bases separated the two germline ends. Germline V gives CDR1 SGHNT, CDR2 YYREEE (reference sequence). CDR3 bases: TGTGCCAGCAGCTTGGCTGGAAGCGAAAACATTCAGTACTTC. Its protein is CASSLAGSENIQYF.

This chain links TRBV11-2 with TRBJ1-5; TRBD1 is a possible D gene (6 bases). Trimming took 5 bases from V and 4 from J, leaving 12 bases between them. The CDR3 covers 14 residues. The germline gives CDR1 SGHAT, CDR2 FQNNGV. CDR3 DNA: TGTGCCAGCAGCCCCGGGACACTAAATCAGCCCCAGCATTTT. This gives the protein CASSPGTLNQPQHF.

This clone was picked up one time. The V gene is TRBV29-1, the J gene TRBJ1-4; D is unclear. Trimming shortened V by 7 bases and J by 0 bases, and 18 bases separated the two germline ends. The CDR3 spans 16 residues. Germline CDR1 reads SQVTM; CDR2 reads ANQGSEA. CDR3 bases: TGCAGCGCCTTGGGAGGTCGGGGAGCAACTAATGAAAAACTGTTTTTT. Translating gives CSALGGRGATNEKLFF.